This passage covers 31 T cell receptor beta chains from one sample sequenced in a study of blood T cell repertoires in COVID-19 (dated by TCRdb to between 2020 and 2021). The library was generated by the immunoSEQ multiplex PCR assay. The immuneACCESS repertoire file appears here via TCRdb, limited to in-frame rearrangements. These files lack a portion of the clones; in checked studies, under half of the deficit traces to unresolved V genes, and the cause of the others is not known. Here the sample has about 260,000 clones; around 84% occur a single time. Together, the top ten hold roughly 4% of the sample. The specimen sequenced was PBMCs or T cells enriched from blood (not recorded which). The origin of the receptors is a man under 40 with acute COVID-19.

This clone was observed once. This chain joins TRBV28 and TRBJ2-2; 7 bases are shared with TRBD2. The V segment lost 6 bases and the J segment 2 bases; nucleotides outside the gene matches: 6. The CDR3 runs to 15 residues. Germline CDR1 reads MDHEN; CDR2 reads SYDVKM. CDR3 DNA sequence: TGTGCCAGCAGGCCGGAGGGACTAAACACCGGGGAGCTGTTTTTT. Translated: CASRPEGLNTGELFF.

This clone was detected only a few times. The rearrangement joins TRBV9 to TRBJ2-2; 10 bases line up with TRBD2. CDR3 length: 15 residues. J lost 1 base, V lost 3 bases, and 0 bases had no gene match. Germline CDR1 reads SGDLS; CDR2 reads YYNGEE. The CDR3 region has the DNA TGTGCCAGCAGCGGGACTAGCGGGAACACCGGGGAGCTGTTTTTT. Translation gives CASSGTSGNTGELFF.

The chain uses TRBV10-2 and TRBJ2-3, with a possible D match to TRBD2 (6 bases). Trimming took off 6 bases at V and 8 bases at J, with 9 bases between the two ends. CDR1 is WSHSY and CDR2 is SAAADI in the germline V gene. The CDR3 spans 11 residues. CDR3 sequence reads: CASREGRTQYF. The DNA of the CDR3 is TGCGCCAGCAGGGAGGGGCGTACGCAGTATTTT.

This sequence joins TRBV20-1 and TRBJ2-4; D is ambiguous. The ends were cut back, 3 bases at V and 1 base at J, with 10 bases in the middle. CDR1 DFQATT and CDR2 SNEGSKA come from the germline V gene (reference sequence). The CDR3 is made up of 14 amino acids. This chain's CDR3 is CSASPGWAKNIQYF. In DNA form, the CDR3 reads TGCAGTGCTAGTCCGGGTTGGGCCAAAAACATTCAGTACTTC.

The chain links TRBV6-5 to TRBJ1-4; D is unclear. Germline V gene sequence: CDR1 MNHEY, CDR2 SVGAGI. V was cut by 5 bases and J by 7 bases, with 14 bases left in between. CDR3 size: 14 residues. The CDR3 protein is CASSNHGLSEKLFF. DNA of the CDR3: TGTGCCAGCAGTAACCACGGTTTGAGTGAAAAACTGTTTTTT.

This chain joins TRBV7-9 and TRBJ1-4; 8 positions agree with TRBD1. Trimming at V came to 5 bases and at J to 7 bases, leaving 6 bases not matched to a gene. This CDR3 is 14 amino acids long. The germline gives CDR1 SEHNR, CDR2 FQNEAQ (reference sequence). The CDR3 here is CASSPTGDGEKLFF. As DNA, the CDR3 is TGTGCCAGCAGCCCGACAGGGGATGGTGAAAAACTGTTTTTT.

V usage is TRBV27 and J usage is TRBJ1-2, with unresolved D. The V end lost 4 bases, the J end lost 6 bases, and 18 bases lay between the germline ends. CDR1 MNHEY and CDR2 SMNVEV come from the germline V gene (reference sequence). CDR3 length: 15 amino acids. The CDR3 loop reads CASSSGNVVRDGYTF. The CDR3 region has the DNA TGTGCCAGCAGTTCGGGGAACGTAGTTCGGGATGGCTACACCTTC.

This clone was seen a handful of times. Mismatch with germline at one junction end may stem from a read error. The chain carries TRBV5-1 and TRBJ1-1, with a possible D match to TRBD1 (6 bases). Germline CDR1 is SGHRS and CDR2 is YFSETQ. The CDR3 has 14 amino acids. In nucleotides, the CDR3 is TGTGCCAGCAGCCAAGCAGGGGCCAACACTGAAGCTTTCTTT. Amino acid sequence: CASSQAGANTEAFF. The full variable domain, with the rest looked up from reference TRBV5-1 and TRBJ1-1, is KAGVTQTPRYLIKTRGQQVTLSCSPISGHRSVSWYQQTPGQGLQFLFEYFSETQRNKGNFPGRFSGRQFSNSRSEMNVSTLELGDSALYLCASSQAGANTEAFFGQGTRLTVV.

J is TRBJ1-3 and V is TRBV9; D gene unclear. V lost 4 bases, J lost 0 bases, and 14 bases lay in between. Germline V gene lookup returns CDR1 SGDLS and CDR2 YYNGEE. The CDR3 has 16 residues. CDR3 sequence reads: CASSPRRSDSGNTIYF. For the CDR3, the DNA is TGTGCCAGCAGCCCCAGGAGGAGTGACTCTGGAAACACCATATATTTT.

This clone was detected a few times. This chain joins TRBV11-2 and TRBJ2-3; 9 bases fit TRBD2. Trimming removed 4 bases from V and 4 bases from J; junction bases left unmatched: 0. This CDR3 has 13 amino acids. Germline CDR1 SGHAT, CDR2 FQNNGV. DNA for the CDR3: TGTGCCAGCAGCTCTAGCGGGGCAGATACGCAGTATTTT. Amino acid sequence: CASSSSGADTQYF. The full variable domain, completed using reference TRBV11-2 and TRBJ2-3, is EAGVAQSPRYKIIEKRQSVAFWCNPISGHATLYWYQQILGQGPKLLIQFQNNGVVDDSQLPKDRFSAERLKGVDSTLKIQPAKLEDSAVYLCASSSSGADTQYFGPGTRLTVL.

The chain is built from TRBV18 and TRBJ1-4; no firm D call. Germline lookup yields CDR1 KGHSH and CDR2 LQKENI. V shed 2 bases and J shed 0 bases, with 7 bases lying between them. The CDR3 is 15 residues long. DNA of the CDR3: TGTGCCAGCTCACCATCTACCTCAACTAATGAAAAACTGTTTTTT. Translated, it gives CASSPSTSTNEKLFF.

The genes are TRBV15 and TRBJ1-2, with 10 bases fitting TRBD1. This CDR3 comprises 15 residues. V trimming: 2 bases; J trimming: 5 bases; junction bases outside the gene matches: 5. Germline assignment: CDR1 LNHNV and CDR2 YYDKDF (reference sequence). The CDR3 here is CATSRITGQGYGYTF. The CDR3 nucleotides are TGTGCCACCAGCAGAATTACGGGACAGGGGTATGGCTACACCTTC.

The chain is built from TRBV19 and TRBJ2-2; 10 nucleotides align to TRBD1. Trimming cost V 5 bases and J 4 bases; bases outside gene matches: 4. This CDR3 is 15 amino acids long. Germline assignment: CDR1 LNHDA and CDR2 SQIVND (reference sequence). The CDR3 nucleotides read TGTGCCAGTAGTTTGGACAGGGGGGGCACCGGGGAGCTGTTTTTT. Translation gives CASSLDRGGTGELFF. Full variable domain (missing parts from reference TRBV19 and TRBJ2-2): DGGITQSPKYLFRKEGQNVTLSCEQNLNHDAMYWYRQDPGQGLRLIYYSQIVNDFQKGDIAEGYSVSREKKESFPLTVTSAQKNPTAFYLCASSLDRGGTGELFFGEGSRLTVL.

The rearrangement joins TRBV18 to TRBJ1-2; TRBD1 is a possible D gene (6 bases). Trimming removed 4 bases from V and 5 bases from J, with 11 bases in between. The germline gives CDR1 KGHSH, CDR2 LQKENI. The CDR3 runs 13 residues. The CDR3 DNA follows: TGTGCCAGCTCACAACAGGGAGAATATGGCTACACCTTC. Translating gives CASSQQGEYGYTF.

V is TRBV19 and J is TRBJ1-5; TRBD1 is a possible D gene (6 bases). The CDR3 spans 17 residues. The germline V and J ends were trimmed by 3 bases and 0 bases, with 15 bases remaining between them. Per germline, CDR1 LNHDA and CDR2 SQIVND (reference sequence). The CDR3 sequence: CASSIIPGDYSNQPQHF. The DNA for the CDR3 is TGTGCCAGTAGTATTATCCCAGGGGATTATAGCAATCAGCCCCAGCATTTT.

This clone appeared a single time. The J gene is TRBJ2-2, the V gene TRBV7-2, with D perhaps TRBD2 (7 bases). Germline CDR1 SGHTA, CDR2 FQGNSA. V was trimmed by 7 bases and J by 5 bases, leaving 17 bases between them. The CDR3 is made up of 15 amino acids. This CDR3 reads CASTKGGGPTGELFF. In DNA form, the CDR3 reads TGTGCCAGCACGAAAGGCGGGGGCCCAACCGGGGAGCTGTTTTTT.

The CDR3 coding sequence is TGTGCCAGCAATCTAGGGGGACCTGGAAACACCATATATTTT. This sequence encodes CASNLGGPGNTIYF. V usage is TRBV11-3 and J usage is TRBJ1-3; tentatively, D is TRBD1 (6 bases). V lost 7 bases to trimming and J lost 2 bases, with 12 bases between them. Germline V gene lookup returns CDR1 SGHNT and CDR2 YENEEA. CDR3 size: 14 residues.

The rearrangement uses TRBV2 and TRBJ1-5; TRBD1 aligns across 7 bases. Germline V CDR1 and CDR2: SNHLY, FYNNEI. Trimming took 6 bases from V and 6 from J; bases not matched to a gene: 8. CDR3 size: 14 residues. CDR3 coding DNA: TGTGCCAGCAGCGTCAAAGGGGGCAGTCAGCCCCAGCATTTT. Protein product: CASSVKGGSQPQHF.

The J gene is TRBJ1-3, the V gene TRBV24-1, with a weak D call TRBD1 (6 bases). Trimming removed 4 bases from V and 0 bases from J, with 12 bases in between. Germline V CDR1 and CDR2: KGHDR, SFDVKD. The CDR3 has 16 residues. CDR3 protein: CATSDPQGSSGNTIYF. The CDR3 DNA is TGTGCCACCAGTGACCCCCAGGGGAGCTCTGGAAACACCATATATTTT.

The rearrangement links TRBV10-3 to TRBJ1-6, with a tentative D call TRBD1 (5 bases). Trimming removed 0 bases at V and 7 bases at J, with 10 bases between. This CDR3 is built from 15 residues. CDR1 is ENHRY and CDR2 is SYGVKD in the germline V gene. The CDR3 DNA reads as TGTGCCATCAGTGAGTCGGGGGGTTCGAATTCACCCCTCCACTTT. This translates into CAISESGGSNSPLHF.

This clone occurred once. CDR3 nucleotide sequence: TGTGCCTGGGCTTGGGACAGTGAAGCTTTCTTT. Amino acids: CAWAWDSEAFF. The chain joins TRBV30 to TRBJ1-1, with TRBD1 matching 7 bases. V lost 5 bases, J lost 7 bases, and 4 bases stayed unmatched. The CDR3 extends over 11 amino acids. In germline, CDR1 is GTSNPN, CDR2 SVGIG (reference sequence).

The chain employs TRBV19 and TRBJ1-3, with D perhaps matching TRBD1 (6 bases). CDR3 length: 14 residues. V lost 9 bases to trimming and J lost 3 bases, with 15 bases between them. Germline CDR1 and CDR2: LNHDA and SQIVND (reference sequence). The CDR3 here is CASVPRQDGNTIYF. DNA for the CDR3: TGTGCCAGCGTACCCAGACAGGATGGAAACACCATATATTTT.

This rearrangement joins TRBV4-2 to TRBJ2-1, with 10 positions matching TRBD2. J lost 7 bases, V lost 4 bases, and 13 bases had no gene match. The germline V gene encodes CDR1 LGHNA and CDR2 YNFKEQ. CDR3 length: 17 residues. In DNA, the CDR3 is TGTGCCAGCAGCCTTCGGGGGGCTAGCGGGAGTAGTAATGAGCAGTTCTTC. Translating it yields CASSLRGASGSSNEQFF.

The chain is built from TRBV19 and TRBJ2-4; 14 bases are shared with TRBD2. The CDR3 covers 18 residues. Germline CDR1 reads LNHDA; CDR2 reads SQIVND (reference sequence). V shed 3 bases and J 0 bases; nucleotides not matched to a gene: 4. The CDR3 sequence is CASSMTSGGAQAKNIQYF. CDR3 nucleotide sequence: TGTGCCAGTAGTATGACTAGCGGGGGGGCCCAAGCCAAAAACATTCAGTACTTC.

The rearrangement links TRBV19 to TRBJ1-1; TRBD1 aligns across 7 bases. The V segment lost 4 bases and the J segment 4 bases; nucleotides outside the gene matches: 3. This CDR3 spans 13 amino acids. Per the germline V gene, CDR1 is LNHDA and CDR2 is SQIVND (reference sequence). CDR3 protein: CASSTSGGTEAFF. CDR3 sequence (DNA): TGTGCCAGTAGTACGTCAGGGGGCACTGAAGCTTTCTTT.

This clone came up a few times. The gene calls are TRBV4-1 and TRBJ1-2; TRBD1 aligns across 12 bases. This CDR3 region has 15 residues. Germline V gives CDR1 MGHRA, CDR2 YSYEKL. After removal of 4 bases from V and 4 bases from J, the junction contained 4 bases not matched to a gene. The DNA of the CDR3 is TGCGCCAGCAGCCCGGGACAGGGGGCTATCTATGGCTACACCTTC. It is translated as CASSPGQGAIYGYTF.

The chain joins TRBV5-1 to TRBJ1-1, with TRBD1 matching 8 bases. Germline V gene data show CDR1 as SGHRS and CDR2 as YFSETQ. The CDR3 is 17 amino acids. V lost 4 bases, J lost 1 base, and 12 bases stayed unmatched. The CDR3 is CASSTQGARDGNTEAFF. The CDR3 DNA sequence: TGCGCCAGCAGCACGCAGGGGGCGCGAGATGGGAACACTGAAGCTTTCTTT.

The rearrangement joins TRBV30 to TRBJ2-7, with 8 bases lining up with TRBD1. The trim removed 4 bases at V and 1 base at J, leaving 6 bases unmatched. The germline V gene encodes CDR1 GTSNPN and CDR2 SVGIG (reference sequence). This CDR3 region has 14 residues. CDR3 in amino acids: CAWTSGTGSYEQYV. CDR3 sequence (DNA): TGTGCCTGGACTTCCGGGACAGGATCCTACGAGCAGTACGTC.

Comment on this clone: Mismatch with germline at one junction end may stem from a read error. CDR3: CASSRGQPPGAFF. CDR3 coding DNA: TGTGCCAGCAGCCGGGGACAGCCCCCGGGAGCTTTCTTT. The chain uses TRBV5-1 and TRBJ1-1; 7 positions agree with TRBD1. The CDR3 totals 13 residues. Germline V gene sequence: CDR1 SGHRS, CDR2 YFSETQ.

This clone is a singleton in its sample. V gene TRBV5-1 combines with J gene TRBJ1-6, with D unclear. The ends were cut back, 0 bases at V and 8 bases at J, with 9 bases in the middle. The germline V gene encodes CDR1 SGHRS and CDR2 YFSETQ. CDR3 size: 14 residues. The DNA of the CDR3 is TGCGCCAGCAGCTTGGTTCGGGGAGATTCACCCCTCCACTTT. The encoded protein is CASSLVRGDSPLHF. Using reference TRBV5-1 and TRBJ1-6 for the parts outside the CDR3, the full variable domain is KAGVTQTPRYLIKTRGQQVTLSCSPISGHRSVSWYQQTPGQGLQFLFEYFSETQRNKGNFPGRFSGRQFSNSRSEMNVSTLELGDSALYLCASSLVRGDSPLHFGNGTRLTVT.

The chain is built from TRBV30 and TRBJ1-1; the D gene is possibly TRBD1 (5 bases). The germline V gene encodes CDR1 GTSNPN and CDR2 SVGIG (reference sequence). The CDR3 consists of 14 residues. Trimming shortened V by 3 bases and J by 3 bases, and 14 bases separated the two germline ends. In DNA, the CDR3 is TGTGCCTGGAGCGGACACTCTATCCACACTGAAGCTTTCTTT. This sequence encodes CAWSGHSIHTEAFF.